This T cell receptor beta chain was identified during a study of radiotherapy plus CTLA-4 blockade in lung cancer. CDR3 size: 14 residues. V gave up 1 base and J gave up 6 bases, with 10 bases separating them. Germline CDR1 reads LNHNV; CDR2 reads YYDKDF (reference sequence). Here immunoSEQ multiplex PCR was the method, and the copy in TCRdb shows in-frame clones only, minus some. Of 40,000 to 45,000 clones listed, about 77% are singletons. The source is a human donor with non-small cell lung cancer who had stable disease on radiotherapy plus ipilimumab. Material: peripheral blood, obtained from a patient treated with radiotherapy plus ipilimumab. This chain uses TRBV15 with TRBJ2-1; the D gene is possibly TRBD2 (5 bases). CDR3 sequence (DNA): TGTGCCACCAGCAGAGGGAGGCAGCCCAATGAGCAGTTCTTC. As protein: CATSRGRQPNEQFF.